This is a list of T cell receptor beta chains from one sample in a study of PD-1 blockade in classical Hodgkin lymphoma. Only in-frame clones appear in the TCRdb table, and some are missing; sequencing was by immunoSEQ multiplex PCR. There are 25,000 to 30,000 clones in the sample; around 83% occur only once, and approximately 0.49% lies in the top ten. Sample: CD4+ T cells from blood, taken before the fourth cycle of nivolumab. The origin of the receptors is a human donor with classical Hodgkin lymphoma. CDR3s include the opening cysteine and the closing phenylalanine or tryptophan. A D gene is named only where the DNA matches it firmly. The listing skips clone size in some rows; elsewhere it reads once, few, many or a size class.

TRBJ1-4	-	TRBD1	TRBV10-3	TGTGCCATAAAAGGGCCCGGGACAGCTAATGAAAAACTGTTTTTT	CAIKGPGTANEKLFF
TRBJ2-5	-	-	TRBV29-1	TGCAGCGCAGGTCAAGAGACCCAGTACTTC	CSAGQETQYF
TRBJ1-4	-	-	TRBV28	TGTGCCAGCAGTTTATTCGGCAGGAGCAATGAAAAACTGTTTTTT	CASSLFGRSNEKLFF
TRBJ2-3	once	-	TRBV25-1	TGTGCCAGCAGTGAAAATTTTGTCGCAGATACGCAGTATTTT	CASSENFVADTQYF
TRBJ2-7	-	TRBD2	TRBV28	TGTGCCAGCAGTTTACCGGGACTAGCCTACGAGCAGTACTTC	CASSLPGLAYEQYF
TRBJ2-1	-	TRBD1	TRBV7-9	TGTGCCAGCAGCGAAGACAGGGGGAGAATCAATGAGCAGTTCTTC	CASSEDRGRINEQFF
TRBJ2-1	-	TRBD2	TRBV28	TGTGCCAGCAAAGGGGGTACTCAGCGGGGGTACAATGAGCAGTTCTTC	CASKGGTQRGYNEQFF
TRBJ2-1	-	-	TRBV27	TGTGCCAGCAGTACACGTCGCGCCTTCAATGAGCAGTTCTTC	CASSTRRAFNEQFF
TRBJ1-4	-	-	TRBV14	TGTGCCAGCAGCCAAGGTAGCGAAAAACTGTTTTTT	CASSQGSEKLFF
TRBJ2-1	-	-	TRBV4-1	TGCGCCAGCAGTCGGGACTTGAATGAGCAGTTCTTC	CASSRDLNEQFF
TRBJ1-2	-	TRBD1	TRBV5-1	TGCGCCAGCAGCGGCAGCCGGGACAGGGGTGGCTACACCTTC	CASSGSRDRGGYTF
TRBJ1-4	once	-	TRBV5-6	TGTGCCAGCAGCACGAGGGCTTTTAATGAAAAACTGTTTTTT	CASSTRAFNEKLFF
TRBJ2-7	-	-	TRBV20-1	TGCAGTGCGCACGAGCAGTACTTC	CSAHEQYF
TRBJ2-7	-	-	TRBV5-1	TGCGCCAGCAGCTTGGGCGGGGCTTCCCCTGGATACGAGCAGTACTTC	CASSLGGASPGYEQYF
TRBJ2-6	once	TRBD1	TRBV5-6	TGTGCCAGCAGCTTCTATACCGGGACAGGAGTCCGGGCCAACGTCCTGACTTTC	CASSFYTGTGVRANVLTF
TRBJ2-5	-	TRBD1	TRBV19	TGTGCCAGTAGTCGGACAGGCGGGGAGACCCAGTACTTC	CASSRTGGETQYF
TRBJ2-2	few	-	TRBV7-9	TGTGCCAGCCGGGGACCCGGGGAGCTGTTTTTT	CASRGPGELFF
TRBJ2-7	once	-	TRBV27	TGTGCCAGCAGTTTAGGCGCATACTCCTACGAGCAGTACTTC	CASSLGAYSYEQYF
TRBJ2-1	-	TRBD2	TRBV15	TGTGCCACCAGCAGAGGGGAGGGAAGGGAGCAGTTCTTC	CATSRGEGREQFF
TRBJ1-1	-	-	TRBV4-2	TGTGCCAGCAGCCAAGATCAGGGGCGGAAGACTGAAGCTTTCTTT	CASSQDQGRKTEAFF
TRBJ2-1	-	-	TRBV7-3	TGTGCCAGCAGCTCCGCCCCCGCTAGTGAGCAGTTCTTC	CASSSAPASEQFF
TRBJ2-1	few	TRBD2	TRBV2	TGTGCCAGTAGAAGGACTAGCGGGAAGAATGAGCAGTTCTTC	CASRRTSGKNEQFF
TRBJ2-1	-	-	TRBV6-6	TGTGCCAGCAGCTCCTCTTGGGGGACCGCCTACAATGAGCAGTTCTTC	CASSSSWGTAYNEQFF
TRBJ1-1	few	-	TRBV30	TGTGCCTGGAGTCGAGGTCGAGGAGCTTTCTTT	CAWSRGRGAFF
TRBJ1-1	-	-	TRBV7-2	TGTGCCAGCAGCTTAGACAGGGACACTGAAGCTTTCTTT	CASSLDRDTEAFF
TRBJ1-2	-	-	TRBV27	TGTGCCAGCAGTTTGAACAGCCCCTATGGCTACACCTTC	CASSLNSPYGYTF
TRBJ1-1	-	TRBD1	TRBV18	TGTGCCAGCTCACCAAGGACAGGGGGGGGGAACACTGAAGCTTTCTTT	CASSPRTGGGNTEAFF
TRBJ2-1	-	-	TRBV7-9	TGTGCCAGCAGCGAAAGTATAGCGGAGTTCTACAATGAGCAGTTCTTC	CASSESIAEFYNEQFF
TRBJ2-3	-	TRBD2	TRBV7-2	TGTGCCAGCAGCTTACGAAGCGGGGGCATCAGCACAGATACGCAGTATTTT	CASSLRSGGISTDTQYF
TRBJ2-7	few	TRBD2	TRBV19	TGTGCCAGTAGTATTGCGGGGGTCTCCTACGAGCAGTACTTC	CASSIAGVSYEQYF
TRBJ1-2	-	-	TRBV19	TGTGCCAGTAGCCAGCCGGCAGGCTATGGCTACACCTTC	CASSQPAGYGYTF
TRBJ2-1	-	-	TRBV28	TGTGCCAGCACCCTCCAGGGCTCCTACAATGAGCAGTTCTTC	CASTLQGSYNEQFF